These T cell receptor beta chains were read from a single sample in a study of cytomegalovirus exposure and HLA in healthy donors. Assay used: immunoSEQ multiplex PCR; TCRdb lists only in-frame clones, some missing. The sample yields about 150,000 clones, just over 75% seen once. The sample taken for sequencing was PBMCs. The receptors stem from a middle-aged man in good health and CMV-seronegative. The CDR3 runs from the conserved cysteine through the conserved F or W. D genes are given only for firm matches. Some rows mark clone size as missing; the rest say once, few, many or name a class of expanded clone.

J | size | D | V | CDR3 | DNA
TRBJ1-2 | - | - | TRBV18 | CASSPNENYGYTF | TGTGCCAGCTCACCAAATGAGAACTATGGCTACACCTTC
TRBJ2-3 | - | - | TRBV5-1 | CASSLFGTDTQYF | TGCGCCAGCAGCTTGTTCGGTACAGATACGCAGTATTTT
TRBJ2-5 | - | - | TRBV5-1 | CASSLGEIGETQYF | TGCGCCAGCAGCTTGGGTGAGATCGGGGAGACCCAGTACTTC
TRBJ1-1 | - | TRBD1 | TRBV29-1 | CSVGSGTGNLNTEAFF | TGCAGCGTTGGTTCCGGGACAGGGAACTTGAACACTGAAGCTTTCTTT
TRBJ1-1 | few | - | TRBV2 | CASSEAGERTEAFF | TGTGCCAGCAGTGAGGCGGGGGAGCGAACTGAAGCTTTCTTT
TRBJ2-1 | - | TRBD1 | TRBV19 | CAGGPGQGHNEQFF | TGTGCCGGGGGACCGGGACAGGGCCACAATGAGCAGTTCTTC
TRBJ2-7 | - | - | TRBV19 | CASSIGQSSYEQYF | TGTGCCAGTAGTATAGGACAGAGCTCCTACGAGCAGTACTTC
TRBJ1-1 | - | - | TRBV18 | CASLGSFSGTEAFF | TGTGCCAGCCTCGGATCTTTTTCGGGGACTGAAGCTTTCTTT
TRBJ2-1 | - | - | TRBV4-1 | CASSHGGGGDYEQFF | TGCGCCAGCAGCCATGGGGGGGGCGGAGATTATGAGCAGTTCTTC
TRBJ2-7 | - | TRBD2 | TRBV28 | CASITGGASYEQYF | TGTGCCAGCATAACGGGGGGTGCCTCCTACGAGCAGTACTTC
TRBJ1-5 | - | - | TRBV27 | CASSLGRFSNQPQHF | TGTGCCAGCAGTTTAGGGAGGTTTAGCAATCAGCCCCAGCATTTT
TRBJ1-1 | - | - | TRBV6-5 | CASIYQNQAFF | TGTGCCAGCATTTACCAAAATCAGGCTTTCTTT
TRBJ1-1 | - | - | TRBV18 | CASSPPNKLNTEAFF | TGTGCCAGCTCACCACCTAACAAACTGAACACTGAAGCTTTCTTT
TRBJ2-3 | - | TRBD2 | TRBV29-1 | CSVAAGGTDTQYF | TGCAGCGTTGCGGCGGGGGGCACAGATACGCAGTATTTT
TRBJ2-1 | - | TRBD2 | TRBV29-1 | CSVDSGTSGWGEQFF | TGCAGCGTTGATAGCGGGACTAGCGGGTGGGGCGAGCAGTTCTTC
TRBJ2-3 | - | TRBD1 | TRBV19 | CASSIDTTTGDTQYF | TGTGCCAGTAGTATAGATACAACGACAGGGGATACGCAGTATTTT
TRBJ1-4 | - | - | TRBV2 | CATNRERDEKLFF | TGTGCCACCAACAGGGAGAGAGATGAAAAACTGTTTTTT
TRBJ1-2 | - | TRBD1 | TRBV30 | CAWSSDRAGYTF | TGTGCCTGGAGTTCAGACAGGGCTGGCTACACCTTC
TRBJ1-6 | few | - | TRBV10-3 | CAISNTGSSYNSPLHF | TGTGCCATCAGCAACACAGGAAGCTCCTATAATTCACCCCTCCACTTT
TRBJ2-3 | - | - | TRBV5-4 | CASSLDTTSTDTQYF | TGTGCCAGCAGCTTGGACACGACTAGCACAGATACGCAGTATTTT
TRBJ2-5 | - | - | TRBV9 | CASRGGHPQYF | TGTGCCAGCAGGGGTGGGCATCCCCAGTACTTC
TRBJ1-2 | - | - | TRBV7-9 | CASSLGDIRGYTF | TGTGCCAGCAGCCTTGGGGACATCCGGGGCTACACCTTC
TRBJ2-7 | few | - | TRBV29-1 | CSVSQGYEQYF | TGCAGCGTTTCCCAGGGCTACGAGCAGTACTTC
TRBJ1-5 | few | TRBD1 | TRBV4-1 | CASSERGPDQPQHF | TGCGCCAGCAGCGAAAGGGGGCCGGATCAGCCCCAGCATTTT
TRBJ2-3 | - | TRBD1 | TRBV5-1 | CASSSEGQPSTDTQYF | TGCGCCAGCAGCTCCGAGGGACAGCCTAGCACAGATACGCAGTATTTT
TRBJ2-5 | - | TRBD2 | TRBV2 | CASRRASGRQETQYF | TGTGCCAGCAGGAGGGCTAGCGGGAGACAAGAGACCCAGTACTTC
TRBJ2-2 | - | - | TRBV5-8 | CASLASFWYSSGELFF | TGTGCCAGCCTGGCCTCCTTTTGGTATTCTAGCGGGGAGCTGTTTTTT
TRBJ1-4 | - | - | TRBV6-5 | CASSSWTAKEEKLFF | TGTGCCAGCAGTTCCTGGACAGCCAAAGAAGAAAAACTGTTTTTT
TRBJ2-7 | - | - | TRBV6-5 | CASSYSMGGANYEQYF | TGTGCCAGCAGTTACTCGATGGGGGGGGCCAACTACGAGCAGTACTTC
TRBJ1-1 | - | TRBD1 | TRBV4-1 | CASSQPPRDSYAEAFF | TGCGCCAGCAGCCAACCCCCCCGGGACAGCTATGCTGAAGCTTTCTTT
TRBJ2-7 | - | - | TRBV27 | CASSPRFVYEQYF | TGTGCCAGCAGTCCGCGTTTCGTTTACGAGCAGTACTTC
TRBJ1-2 | - | - | TRBV4-1 | CASSQDETGRYGYTF | TGCGCCAGCAGCCAAGATGAGACAGGACGCTATGGCTACACCTTC
TRBJ2-1 | - | - | TRBV13 | CASSMGLGESSYNEQFF | TGTGCCAGCAGCATGGGTCTGGGCGAGAGCTCCTACAATGAGCAGTTCTTC
TRBJ1-5 | few | - | TRBV27 | CASSWTEGQPQHF | TGTGCCAGCAGTTGGACAGAGGGGCAGCCCCAGCATTTT
TRBJ1-2 | - | - | TRBV28 | CASQLREPIYGYTF | TGTGCCAGTCAATTGAGGGAACCGATCTATGGCTACACCTTC
TRBJ2-4 | - | TRBD2 | TRBV6-4 | CASSVERGAKNIQYF | TGTGCCAGCAGTGTGGAGCGGGGAGCCAAAAACATTCAGTACTTC
TRBJ1-5 | - | TRBD1 | TRBV5-4 | CASSLGGDRGNQPQHF | TGTGCCAGCAGCCTTGGGGGGGACAGGGGGAATCAGCCCCAGCATTTT
TRBJ2-5 | few | - | TRBV7-6 | CASSWQGNQETQYF | TGTGCCAGCAGTTGGCAGGGAAACCAAGAGACCCAGTACTTC
TRBJ2-5 | - | TRBD2 | TRBV5-5 | CASSLEGGRALGETQYF | TGTGCCAGCAGCTTGGAGGGCGGGAGGGCCCTCGGAGAGACCCAGTACTTC
TRBJ1-3 | few | TRBD1 | TRBV10-2 | CASSDLGTARNTIYF | TGCGCCAGCAGTGATCTCGGGACAGCTAGAAACACCATATATTTT